The 18 T cell receptor beta chains below all came from one sample that was sequenced in a study of cytomegalovirus exposure and HLA in healthy donors. Use of 60 Vbeta and 13 Jbeta primers characterized the PCR. The protocol was immunoSEQ multiplex PCR, while the TCRdb copy is restricted to in-frame clones and leaves out a portion. The table includes 160,000 or so clones, 65% to 90% detected once. The specimen was PBMCs. The receptors were gathered from a man over 45 in good health and CMV-seropositive.

The J gene is TRBJ2-3, the V gene TRBV18, with 7 bases fitting TRBD1. Germline CDR1 is KGHSH and CDR2 is LQKENI. The J segment lost 0 bases and the V segment lost 3 bases, leaving 6 bases of the junction unmatched. The CDR3 has 16 amino acids. The CDR3 spells CASSPRTGTSTDTQYF. CDR3 DNA sequence: TGTGCCAGCTCACCCCGGACAGGAACTAGCACAGATACGCAGTATTTT.

The chain joins TRBV29-1 to TRBJ2-3, with 7 bases lining up with TRBD1. The CDR3 runs to 16 residues. V lost 3 bases and J lost 2; bases outside the gene matches: 11. From germline, CDR1 is SQVTM and CDR2 ANQGSEA. The CDR3 region has the DNA TGCAGCGTTGATGGGCTCGAGGGGGCATTCACAGATACGCAGTATTTT. Encoded protein: CSVDGLEGAFTDTQYF.

The chain uses TRBV27 and TRBJ2-5; 12 positions agree with TRBD2. The germline V gene has CDR1 MNHEY and CDR2 SMNVEV (reference sequence). The CDR3 has 16 residues. The V and J ends lost 3 bases and 2 bases, in that order; junction bases with no gene match: 4. CDR3: CASSLRGLAGQETQYF. As DNA, the CDR3 is TGTGCCAGCAGTTTGCGGGGACTAGCGGGTCAAGAGACCCAGTACTTC.

V and J are TRBV5-1 and TRBJ2-1; 14 nucleotides line up with TRBD2. The CDR3 is 16 residues long. V lost 3 bases to trimming and J lost 9 bases; unmatched junction nucleotides: 8. CDR1 is SGHRS, CDR2 YFSETQ, per germline. CDR3: CASSSSTSGRATEQFF. CDR3 sequence (DNA): TGCGCCAGCAGCTCATCGACTAGCGGGAGGGCCACTGAGCAGTTCTTC.

The rearrangement joins TRBV15 to TRBJ1-4, with TRBD1 as a possible D gene (6 bases). This CDR3 has 15 residues. Germline V gene sequence: CDR1 LNHNV, CDR2 YYDKDF (reference sequence). V was shortened by 0 bases and J by 4 bases, with 9 bases between the two germline ends. The CDR3 DNA reads as TGTGCCACCAGCAGAGACGACAGGTTTAATGAAAAACTGTTTTTT. Protein sequence: CATSRDDRFNEKLFF.

The V call is TRBV11-2, the J call TRBJ2-1; 7 nucleotides align to TRBD2. Germline CDR1 SGHAT, CDR2 FQNNGV. V lost 1 base, J lost 1 base, and 4 bases stayed unmatched. The CDR3 has 16 residues. CDR3 amino acids: CASSLGASGSYNEQFF. The CDR3 DNA reads as TGTGCCAGCAGCTTAGGGGCTAGCGGTTCCTACAATGAGCAGTTCTTC.

This chain links TRBV7-9 with TRBJ2-3; unclear D gene. Trimming left V 2 bases short and J 1 base short, with 10 bases between. Germline V gene sequence: CDR1 SEHNR, CDR2 FQNEAQ (reference sequence). The CDR3 is made up of 15 amino acids. The chain's CDR3 is CASSLSSSGTDTQYF. CDR3 nucleotides: TGTGCCAGCAGCTTATCCAGCAGCGGCACAGATACGCAGTATTTT.

As regards this clone: Other DNA sequences in this sample translate to the same CDR3. V is TRBV18 and J is TRBJ2-7; unclear D gene. The CDR3 consists of 13 residues. CDR1 and CDR2 (germline): KGHSH, LQKENI. V was shortened by 0 bases and J by 4 bases, with 7 bases between the two germline ends. CDR3 coding DNA: TGTGCCAGCTCACCACCGTCCCGGTACGAGCAGTACTTC. This encodes CASSPPSRYEQYF.

The V call is TRBV10-1, the J call TRBJ1-5; D possibly corresponds to TRBD1 (5 bases). V was cut by 4 bases and J by 1 base, with 8 bases left in between. Germline assignment: CDR1 WNHNN and CDR2 SYGVQD (reference sequence). The CDR3 sequence is 14 residues long. CDR3 bases: TGCGCCAGCAGTGGGACATGGAGCAATCAGCCCCAGCATTTT. Residues: CASSGTWSNQPQHF.

In nucleotides, the CDR3 is TGTGCCAGCAGCTCGGGGGACAGGGCTGGCTACACCTTC. Residues: CASSSGDRAGYTF. The chain uses TRBV11-3 and TRBJ1-2, with TRBD1 matching over 9 bases. Per germline, CDR1 SGHNT and CDR2 YENEEA. CDR3 length: 13 amino acids. Trimming removed 4 bases from V and 7 bases from J; junction bases left unmatched: 4. Complete variable domain (other parts from reference TRBV11-3 and TRBJ1-2): EAGVVQSPRYKIIEKKQPVAFWCNPISGHNTLYWYLQNLGQGPELLIRYENEEAVDDSQLPKDRFSAERLKGVDSTLKIQPAELGDSAVYLCASSSGDRAGYTFGSGTRLTVV.

The gene calls are TRBV7-9 and TRBJ1-6, with TRBD1 matching over 9 bases. From germline, CDR1 is SEHNR and CDR2 FQNEAQ (reference sequence). V lost 2 bases and J lost 11; bases outside the gene matches: 16. The CDR3 spans 18 residues. The CDR3 DNA is TGTGCCAGCAGCTTATATGTCGGGACTGGGACAGGGATACCACCCCTCCACTTT. Translated: CASSLYVGTGTGIPPLHF. The complete variable domain, with remaining parts taken from reference TRBV7-9 and TRBJ1-6, reads DTGVSQNPRHKITKRGQNVTFRCDPISEHNRLYWYRQTLGQGPEFLTYFQNEAQLEKSRLLSDRFSAERPKGSFSTLEIQRTEQGDSAMYLCASSLYVGTGTGIPPLHFGNGTRLTVT.

This chain joins TRBV5-6 and TRBJ2-7; TRBD2 matches 11 bases. The CDR3 totals 16 residues. Germline V gene lookup returns CDR1 SGHDT and CDR2 YYEEEE. V was pared by 1 base and J by 2 bases, with 5 bases of the junction left unmatched. CDR3 sequence (DNA): TGTGCCAGCAGCTTGTCGGGACTAGCGGCCCCCTACGAGCAGTACTTC. As protein: CASSLSGLAAPYEQYF.

This clone was detected only once. J is TRBJ2-3 and V is TRBV29-1; a possible D gene is TRBD1 (5 bases). CDR3 length: 12 residues. Germline CDR1 reads SQVTM; CDR2 reads ANQGSEA. The V end lost 4 bases, the J end lost 0 bases, and 5 bases lay between the germline ends. DNA for the CDR3: TGCAGCGTTGCAGGGAGCACAGATACGCAGTATTTT. Protein sequence: CSVAGSTDTQYF.

The rearrangement uses TRBV28 and TRBJ2-1; tentatively, D is TRBD2 (6 bases). CDR1 MDHEN and CDR2 SYDVKM come from the germline V gene. With 6 bases removed from V and 10 bases from J, the gap between germline ends came to 19 bases. The CDR3 sequence is 14 residues long. The CDR3 here is CASSWTPSVGEQFF. CDR3 sequence (DNA): TGTGCCAGCAGCTGGACCCCTAGCGTCGGAGAGCAGTTCTTC.

The chain has TRBV10-3 and TRBJ2-7; 8 nucleotides agree with TRBD2. The CDR3 spans 12 residues. Germline loops: CDR1 ENHRY, CDR2 SYGVKD. Losses at the gene ends were 9 bases for V and 2 bases for J; bases not matched to a gene: 3. CDR3 residues: CAISGVTYEQYF. The CDR3, as DNA: TGTGCCATTAGCGGGGTAACCTACGAGCAGTACTTC.

V is TRBV2 and J is TRBJ2-3, with 11 bases aligning to TRBD2. J was trimmed by 0 bases and V by 2 bases; bases with no gene match: 4. The CDR3 is 17 amino acids. Germline V gene sequence: CDR1 SNHLY, CDR2 FYNNEI. DNA of the CDR3: TGTGCCAGCAGTGAAACTAGCGGGAGCCCCAGCACAGATACGCAGTATTTT. Amino acid sequence: CASSETSGSPSTDTQYF. Full variable domain (missing parts from reference TRBV2 and TRBJ2-3): EPEVTQTPSHQVTQMGQEVILRCVPISNHLYFYWYRQILGQKVEFLVSFYNNEISEKSEIFDDQFSVERPDGSNFTLKIRSTKLEDSAMYFCASSETSGSPSTDTQYFGPGTRLTVL.

The chain joins TRBV25-1 to TRBJ2-7; D is possibly TRBD2 (5 bases). Per germline, CDR1 MGHDK and CDR2 SYGVNS. The CDR3 has 13 residues. Trimming took off 2 bases at V and 7 bases at J, with 12 bases between the two ends. CDR3 protein: CASSETVTGEQYV. Written as DNA, the CDR3 is TGTGCCAGCAGTGAAACAGTGACGGGGGAGCAGTACGTC.

This clone was seen just once. The genes are TRBV5-4 and TRBJ1-2; 8 bases agree with TRBD1. V lost 2 bases, J lost 7 bases, and 4 bases stayed unmatched. The CDR3 is 13 residues long. The germline CDR1 and CDR2 sequences are SGHNT and YYREEE (reference sequence). DNA for the CDR3: TGTGCCAGCAGCTTCCGGGACAGGTTTGGCTACACCTTC. Its protein product is CASSFRDRFGYTF.